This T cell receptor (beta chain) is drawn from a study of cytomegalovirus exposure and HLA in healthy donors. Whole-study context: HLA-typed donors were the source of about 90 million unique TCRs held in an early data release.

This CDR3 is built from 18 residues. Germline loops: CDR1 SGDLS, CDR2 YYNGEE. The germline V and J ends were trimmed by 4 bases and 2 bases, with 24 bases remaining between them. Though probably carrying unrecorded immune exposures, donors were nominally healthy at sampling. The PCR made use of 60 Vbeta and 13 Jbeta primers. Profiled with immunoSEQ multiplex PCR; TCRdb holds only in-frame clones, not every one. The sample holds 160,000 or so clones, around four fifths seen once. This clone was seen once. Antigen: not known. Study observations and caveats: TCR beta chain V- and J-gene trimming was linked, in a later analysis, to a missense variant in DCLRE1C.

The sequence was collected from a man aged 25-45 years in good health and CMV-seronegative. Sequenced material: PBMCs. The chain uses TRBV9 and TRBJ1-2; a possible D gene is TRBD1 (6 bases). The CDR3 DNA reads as TGTGCCAGCAGCCCTCCTGGGGGCAGGGTAGGAGGAAACTATGGCTACACCTTC. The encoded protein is CASSPPGGRVGGNYGYTF.